This TCR beta chain was observed in a study of neoadjuvant anti-PD-1 for oral cavity cancer. Study-level background: Patients mostly received three to four biweekly nivolumab doses at 3 mg/kg before surgery. Around day 43, patients without progression received a fourth nivolumab dose before surgery.

Regarding this clone: Its antigen is undetermined.

General study findings and limits: Each response group had just a few patients in TCR analyses.

V was shortened by 4 bases and J by 0 bases, with 11 bases between the two germline ends. The CDR3 sequence is 16 residues long. Germline V lookup: CDR1 SGHRS, CDR2 YFSETQ. Analysis of PBMCs was direct, with no culture step. The assay was immunoSEQ multiplex PCR, and TCRdb's table has in-frame clones only and misses some. The table has about 6,900 clones, around 74% seen once. The V gene is TRBV5-1, the J gene TRBJ1-6, with no clear D. The sequence was collected from a person between 40 and 80 years old with oral cavity squamous cell carcinoma. The sample here was PBMCs, taken before nivolumab (anti-PD-1) treatment. The CDR3 bases are TGCGCCAGCAGCCCATACCAGAGCTCCTATAATTCACCCCTCCACTTT. Residues: CASSPYQSSYNSPLHF.